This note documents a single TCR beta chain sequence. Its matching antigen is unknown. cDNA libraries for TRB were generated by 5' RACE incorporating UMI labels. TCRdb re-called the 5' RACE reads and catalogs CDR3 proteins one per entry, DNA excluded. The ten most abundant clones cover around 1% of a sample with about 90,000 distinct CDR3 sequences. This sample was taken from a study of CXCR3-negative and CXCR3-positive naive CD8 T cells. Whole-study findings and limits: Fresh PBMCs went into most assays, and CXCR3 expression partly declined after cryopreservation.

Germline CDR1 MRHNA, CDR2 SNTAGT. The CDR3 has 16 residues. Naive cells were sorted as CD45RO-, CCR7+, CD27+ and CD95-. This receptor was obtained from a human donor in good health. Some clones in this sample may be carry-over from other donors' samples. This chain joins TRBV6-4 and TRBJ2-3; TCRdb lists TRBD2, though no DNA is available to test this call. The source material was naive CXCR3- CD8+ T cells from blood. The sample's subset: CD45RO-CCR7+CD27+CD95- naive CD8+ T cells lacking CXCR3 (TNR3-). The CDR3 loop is CASSDEVAGGPDTQYF.